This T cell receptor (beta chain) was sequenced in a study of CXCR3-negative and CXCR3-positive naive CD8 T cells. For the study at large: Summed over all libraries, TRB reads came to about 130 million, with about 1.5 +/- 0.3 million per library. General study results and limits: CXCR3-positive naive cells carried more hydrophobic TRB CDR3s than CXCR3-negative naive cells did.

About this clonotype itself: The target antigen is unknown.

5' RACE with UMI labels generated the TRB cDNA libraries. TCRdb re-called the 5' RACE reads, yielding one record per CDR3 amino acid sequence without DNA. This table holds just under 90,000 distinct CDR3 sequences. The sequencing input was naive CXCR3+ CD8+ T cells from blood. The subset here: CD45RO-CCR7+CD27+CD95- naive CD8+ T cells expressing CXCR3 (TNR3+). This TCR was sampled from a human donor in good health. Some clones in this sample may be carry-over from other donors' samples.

CDR3: CASSLAGGADEQYF. The rearrangement joins TRBV27 to TRBJ2-7; TCRdb proposes TRBD1, but this gene call is untestable without DNA. The CDR3 contains 14 residues. CDR1 and CDR2 from the germline V gene are MNHEY and SMNVEV (reference sequence).